This record covers a single T cell receptor beta chain. The record originates from a study of cytomegalovirus exposure and HLA in healthy donors. The donors were members of the approximately 110-subject validation cohort (separate from the roughly 680-subject first cohort). Some clones are missing from TCRdb's copy, which holds only in-frame ones; the method was immunoSEQ multiplex PCR. The sample has 120,000 to 150,000 clones; around four fifths are singletons. The CDR3 is 13 residues long. V lost 2 bases and J lost 2, with 4 bases in between. CDR1 is SGHTA, CDR2 FQGNSA, per germline. This receptor was obtained from a woman under 40 in good health and CMV-seronegative. The chain is built from TRBV7-2 and TRBJ1-5; unclear D gene. The sequenced sample consisted of PBMCs. Written as DNA, the CDR3 is TGTGCCAGCAGCTTATTCGGCAATCAGCCCCAGCATTTT. It specifies CASSLFGNQPQHF.